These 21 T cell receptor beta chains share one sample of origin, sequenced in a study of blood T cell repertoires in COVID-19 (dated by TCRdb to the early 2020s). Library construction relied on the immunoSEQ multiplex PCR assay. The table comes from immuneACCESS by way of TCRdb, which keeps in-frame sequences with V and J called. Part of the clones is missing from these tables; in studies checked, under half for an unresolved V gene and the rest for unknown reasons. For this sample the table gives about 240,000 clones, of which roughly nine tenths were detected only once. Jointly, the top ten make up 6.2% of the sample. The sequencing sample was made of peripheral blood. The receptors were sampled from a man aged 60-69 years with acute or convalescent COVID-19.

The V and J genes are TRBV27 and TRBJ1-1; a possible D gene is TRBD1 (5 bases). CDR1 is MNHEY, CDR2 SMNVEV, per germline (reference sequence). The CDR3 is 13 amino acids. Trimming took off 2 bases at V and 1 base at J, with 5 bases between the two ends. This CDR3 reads CASSLRGNTEAFF. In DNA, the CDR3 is TGTGCCAGCAGTTTAAGGGGGAACACTGAAGCTTTCTTT.

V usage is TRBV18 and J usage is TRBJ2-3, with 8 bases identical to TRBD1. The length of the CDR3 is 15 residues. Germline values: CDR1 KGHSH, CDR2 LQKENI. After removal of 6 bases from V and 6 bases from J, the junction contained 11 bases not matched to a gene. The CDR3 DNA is TGTGCCAGCTCCATAAGTCAGGGGGCTCCGGATACGCAGTATTTT. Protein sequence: CASSISQGAPDTQYF. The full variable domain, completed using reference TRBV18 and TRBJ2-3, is NAGVMQNPRHLVRRRGQEARLRCSPMKGHSHVYWYRQLPEEGLKFMVYLQKENIIDESGMPKERFSAEFPKEGPSILRIQQVVRGDSAAYFCASSISQGAPDTQYFGPGTRLTVL.

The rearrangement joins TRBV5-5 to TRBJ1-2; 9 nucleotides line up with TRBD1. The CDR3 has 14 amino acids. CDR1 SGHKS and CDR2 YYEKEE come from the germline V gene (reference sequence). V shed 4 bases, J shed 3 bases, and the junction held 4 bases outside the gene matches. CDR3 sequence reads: CASSEDRGYYGYTF. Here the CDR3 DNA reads TGTGCCAGCAGCGAGGACAGGGGTTACTATGGCTACACCTTC.

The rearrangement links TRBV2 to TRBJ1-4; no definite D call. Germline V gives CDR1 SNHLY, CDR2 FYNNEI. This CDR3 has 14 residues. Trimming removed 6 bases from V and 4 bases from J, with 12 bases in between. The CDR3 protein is CASRIQLFNEKLFF. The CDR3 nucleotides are TGTGCCAGCAGAATACAGCTTTTTAATGAAAAACTGTTTTTT.

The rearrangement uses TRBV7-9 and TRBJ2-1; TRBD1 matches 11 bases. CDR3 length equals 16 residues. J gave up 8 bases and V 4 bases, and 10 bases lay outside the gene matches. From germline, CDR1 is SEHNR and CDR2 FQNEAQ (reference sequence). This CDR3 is CASSSKDWTGGDEQFF. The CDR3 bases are TGTGCCAGCAGCTCAAAGGACTGGACAGGGGGCGATGAGCAGTTCTTC.

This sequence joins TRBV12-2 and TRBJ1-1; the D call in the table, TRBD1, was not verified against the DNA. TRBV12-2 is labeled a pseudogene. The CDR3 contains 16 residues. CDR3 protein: CASRLAETGMNTEAFF. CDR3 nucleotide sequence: TGTGCAAGTCGCTTAGCGGAGACAGGGATGAACACTGAAGCTTTCTTT.

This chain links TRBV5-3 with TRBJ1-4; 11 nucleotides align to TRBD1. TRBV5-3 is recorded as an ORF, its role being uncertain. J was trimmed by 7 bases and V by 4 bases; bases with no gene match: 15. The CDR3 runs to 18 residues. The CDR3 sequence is CARSRADRGPGLGEKLFF. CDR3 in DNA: TGTGCCAGAAGCCGTGCGGACAGGGGGCCCGGATTGGGTGAAAAACTGTTTTTT.

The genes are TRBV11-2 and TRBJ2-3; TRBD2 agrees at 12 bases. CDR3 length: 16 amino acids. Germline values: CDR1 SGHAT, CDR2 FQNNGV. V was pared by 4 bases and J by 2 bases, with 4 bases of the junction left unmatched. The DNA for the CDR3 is TGTGCCAGCAGCTCCCTAGCGGGAGGGTACACAGATACGCAGTATTTT. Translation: CASSSLAGGYTDTQYF.

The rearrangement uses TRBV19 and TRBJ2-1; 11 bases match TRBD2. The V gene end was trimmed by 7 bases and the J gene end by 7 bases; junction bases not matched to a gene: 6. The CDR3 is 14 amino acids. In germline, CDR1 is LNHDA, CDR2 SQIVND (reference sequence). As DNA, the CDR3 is TGTGCCAGTAAACTAGCGGGAGATGGGAATGAGCAGTTCTTC. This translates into CASKLAGDGNEQFF.

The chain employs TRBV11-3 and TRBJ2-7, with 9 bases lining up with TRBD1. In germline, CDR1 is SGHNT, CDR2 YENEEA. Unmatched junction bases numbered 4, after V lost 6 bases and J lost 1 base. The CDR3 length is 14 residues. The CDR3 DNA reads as TGTGCCAGCAGGGAACAGGGGGCGTCCTACGAGCAGTACTTC. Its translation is CASREQGASYEQYF.

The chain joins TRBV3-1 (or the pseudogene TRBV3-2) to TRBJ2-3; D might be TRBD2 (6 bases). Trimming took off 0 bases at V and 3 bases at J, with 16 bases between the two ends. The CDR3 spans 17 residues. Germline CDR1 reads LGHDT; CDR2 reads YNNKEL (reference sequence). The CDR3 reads CASSQDITGEITDTQYF. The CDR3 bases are TGTGCCAGCAGCCAAGATATTACGGGAGAAATTACAGATACGCAGTATTTT.

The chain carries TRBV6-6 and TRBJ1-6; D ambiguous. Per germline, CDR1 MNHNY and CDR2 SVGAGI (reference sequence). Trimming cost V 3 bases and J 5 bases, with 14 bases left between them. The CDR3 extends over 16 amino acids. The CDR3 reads CASSYGRSPDNSPLHF. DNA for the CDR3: TGTGCCAGCAGTTATGGGAGGTCCCCCGATAATTCACCCCTCCACTTT.

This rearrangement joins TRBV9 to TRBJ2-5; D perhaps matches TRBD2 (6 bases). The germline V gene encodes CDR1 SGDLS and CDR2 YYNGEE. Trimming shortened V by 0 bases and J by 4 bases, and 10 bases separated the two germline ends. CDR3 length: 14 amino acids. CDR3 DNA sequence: TGTGCCAGCAGCGTAGAGACTAGTCGAGAGACCCAGTACTTC. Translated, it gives CASSVETSRETQYF.

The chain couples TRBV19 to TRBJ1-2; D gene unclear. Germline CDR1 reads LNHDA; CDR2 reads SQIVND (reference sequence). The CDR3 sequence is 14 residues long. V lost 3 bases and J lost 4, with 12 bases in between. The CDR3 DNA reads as TGTGCCAGTAGTATGCCCGGGGATTTCTATGGCTACACCTTC. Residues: CASSMPGDFYGYTF. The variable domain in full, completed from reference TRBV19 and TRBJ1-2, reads DGGITQSPKYLFRKEGQNVTLSCEQNLNHDAMYWYRQDPGQGLRLIYYSQIVNDFQKGDIAEGYSVSREKKESFPLTVTSAQKNPTAFYLCASSMPGDFYGYTFGSGTRLTVV.

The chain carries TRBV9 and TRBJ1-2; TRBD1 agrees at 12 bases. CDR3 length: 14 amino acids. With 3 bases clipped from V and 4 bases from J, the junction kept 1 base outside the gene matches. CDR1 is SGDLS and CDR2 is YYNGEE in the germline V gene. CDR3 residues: CASSEGQGAYGYTF. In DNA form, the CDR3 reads TGTGCCAGCAGCGAGGGACAGGGGGCCTATGGCTACACCTTC.

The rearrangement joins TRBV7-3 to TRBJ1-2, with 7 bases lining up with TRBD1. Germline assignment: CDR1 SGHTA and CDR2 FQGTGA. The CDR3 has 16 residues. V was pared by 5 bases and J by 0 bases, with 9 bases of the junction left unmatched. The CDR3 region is CASSPEGAVANYGYTF. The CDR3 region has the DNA TGTGCCAGCAGCCCCGAGGGGGCCGTAGCTAACTATGGCTACACCTTC.

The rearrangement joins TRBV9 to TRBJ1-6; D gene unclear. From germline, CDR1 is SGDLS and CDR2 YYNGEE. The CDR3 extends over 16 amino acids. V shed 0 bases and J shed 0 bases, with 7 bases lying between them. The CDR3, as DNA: TGTGCCAGCAGCGTAGGGGCGAGCTCCTATAATTCACCCCTCCACTTT. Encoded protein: CASSVGASSYNSPLHF.

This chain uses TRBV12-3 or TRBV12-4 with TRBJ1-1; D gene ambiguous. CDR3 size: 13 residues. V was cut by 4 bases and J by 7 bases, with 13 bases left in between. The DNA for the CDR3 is TGTGCCAGCAGTTACCGGGAATTGGGTGAAGCTTTCTTT. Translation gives CASSYRELGEAFF.

CDR3 in amino acids: CASSARGGTSYEQYF. The CDR3 DNA reads TGTGCCAGCAGCGCCAGGGGTGGGACCTCCTACGAGCAGTACTTC. This chain uses TRBV28 with TRBJ2-7, with D perhaps matching TRBD1 (6 bases). Germline-derived CDR1 and CDR2 are MDHEN and SYDVKM. The CDR3 loop spans 15 amino acids. The V gene lost 6 bases and the J gene lost 0 bases, with 15 bases spanning the gap.

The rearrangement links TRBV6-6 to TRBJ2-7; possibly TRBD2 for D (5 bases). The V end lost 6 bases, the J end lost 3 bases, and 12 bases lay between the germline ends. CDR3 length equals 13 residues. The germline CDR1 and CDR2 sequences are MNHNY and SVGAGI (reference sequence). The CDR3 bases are TGTGCCAGCAGGGACTTTGGGGACTACGAGCAGTACTTC. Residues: CASRDFGDYEQYF.

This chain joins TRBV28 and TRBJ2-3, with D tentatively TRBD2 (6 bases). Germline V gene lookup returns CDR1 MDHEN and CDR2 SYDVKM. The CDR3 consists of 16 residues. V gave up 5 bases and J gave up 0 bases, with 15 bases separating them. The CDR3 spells CASSPIREISTDTQYF. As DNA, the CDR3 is TGTGCCAGCAGTCCCATCCGGGAGATCAGCACAGATACGCAGTATTTT.